This record looks at one T cell receptor beta chain sequence and its context. CDR1 and CDR2 from the germline V gene are SGHRS and YFSETQ. This CDR3 is 14 amino acids long. V shed 2 bases and J 3 bases; nucleotides not matched to a gene: 3. Original handling: Counts of nucleated cells, estimated from reference gene primer amplification, were obtained. Data came from immunoSEQ multiplex PCR; TCRdb stores just in-frame clones and leaves some out. The DNA was the basis for D and trimming; V, J and clone size are from that table. Of about 400,000 clones detected, over 75% appear once; the ten largest clones hold 1.9%. Recruits, aged roughly 18 to 95 years, lived in approximately 26 US areas. Self-reported history from a screening survey and questionnaire set each donor's cohort. The data derive from a study of blood T cell repertoires in COVID-19.

Sequenced: PBMCs or T cells enriched from blood (not recorded which). The chain is built from TRBV5-1 and TRBJ2-7; 9 nucleotides agree with TRBD2. The clonotype was recovered from a man aged 35-49 years in a cohort exposed to, infected with or recovered from COVID-19 (not recorded which). The CDR3 sequence is CASSFGGRVYEQYF. The DNA for the CDR3 is TGCGCCAGCAGCTTCGGCGGGAGGGTCTACGAGCAGTACTTC.